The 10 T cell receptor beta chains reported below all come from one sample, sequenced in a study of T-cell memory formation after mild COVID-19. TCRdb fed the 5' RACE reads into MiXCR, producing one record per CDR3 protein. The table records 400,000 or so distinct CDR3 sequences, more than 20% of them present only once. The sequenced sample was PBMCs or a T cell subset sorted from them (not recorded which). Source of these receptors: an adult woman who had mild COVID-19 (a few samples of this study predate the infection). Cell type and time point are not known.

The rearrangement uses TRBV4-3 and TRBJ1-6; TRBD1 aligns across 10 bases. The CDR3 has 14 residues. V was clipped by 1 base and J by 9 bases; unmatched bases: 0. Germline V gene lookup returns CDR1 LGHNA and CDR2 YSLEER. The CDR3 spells CASSQGTGGSPLHF. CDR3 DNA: TGCGCCAGCAGCCAAGGGACAGGGGGTTCACCCCTCCACTTT.

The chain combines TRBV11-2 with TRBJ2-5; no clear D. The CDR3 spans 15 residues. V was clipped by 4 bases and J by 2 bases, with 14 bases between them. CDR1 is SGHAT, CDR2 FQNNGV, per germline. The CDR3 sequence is CASSSQTPRQETQYF. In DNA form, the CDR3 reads TGTGCCAGCAGCTCCCAGACCCCACGACAAGAGACCCAGTACTTC. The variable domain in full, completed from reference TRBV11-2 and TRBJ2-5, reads EAGVAQSPRYKIIEKRQSVAFWCNPISGHATLYWYQQILGQGPKLLIQFQNNGVVDDSQLPKDRFSAERLKGVDSTLKIQPAKLEDSAVYLCASSSQTPRQETQYFGPGTRLLVL.

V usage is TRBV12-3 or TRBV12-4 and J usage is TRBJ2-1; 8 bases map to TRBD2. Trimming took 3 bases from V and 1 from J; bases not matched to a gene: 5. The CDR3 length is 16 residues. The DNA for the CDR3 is TGTGCCAGCAGTTTTGGAAGCGGGAGATCCTACAATGAGCAGTTCTTC. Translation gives CASSFGSGRSYNEQFF.

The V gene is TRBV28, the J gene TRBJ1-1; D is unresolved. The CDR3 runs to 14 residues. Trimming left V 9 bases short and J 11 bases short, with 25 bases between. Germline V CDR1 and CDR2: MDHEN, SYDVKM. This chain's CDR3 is CASQGRAGQEWAFF. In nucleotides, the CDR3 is TGTGCCAGTCAAGGTCGGGCAGGCCAAGAATGGGCTTTCTTT.

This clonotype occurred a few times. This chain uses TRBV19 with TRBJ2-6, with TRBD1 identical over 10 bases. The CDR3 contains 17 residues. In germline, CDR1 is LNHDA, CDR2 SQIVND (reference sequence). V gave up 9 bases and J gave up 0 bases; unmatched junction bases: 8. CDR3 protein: CASDRGQSGSGANVLTF. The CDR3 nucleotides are TGTGCCAGCGACAGGGGGCAGTCCGGCTCTGGGGCCAACGTCCTGACTTTC.

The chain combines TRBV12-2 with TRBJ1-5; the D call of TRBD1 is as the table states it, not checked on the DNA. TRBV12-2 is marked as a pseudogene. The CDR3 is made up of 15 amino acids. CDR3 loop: CASRSPGACNQPQHF. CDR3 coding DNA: TGTGCAAGTCGCTCCCCAGGGGCTTGCAATCAGCCCCAGCATTTT.

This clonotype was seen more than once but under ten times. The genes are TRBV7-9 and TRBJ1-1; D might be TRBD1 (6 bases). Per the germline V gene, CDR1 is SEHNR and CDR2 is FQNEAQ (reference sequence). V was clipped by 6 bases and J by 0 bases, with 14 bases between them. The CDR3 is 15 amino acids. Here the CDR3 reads CASRVQGWMNTEAFF. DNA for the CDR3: TGTGCCAGCAGGGTACAGGGTTGGATGAACACTGAAGCTTTCTTT.

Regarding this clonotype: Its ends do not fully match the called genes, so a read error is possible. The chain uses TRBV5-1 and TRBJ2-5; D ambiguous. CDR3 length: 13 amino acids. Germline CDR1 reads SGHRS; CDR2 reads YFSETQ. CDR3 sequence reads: CASRLAVGETQYF. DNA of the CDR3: TGCGCCAGCAGATTGGCGGTTGGGGAGACCCAGTACTTC.

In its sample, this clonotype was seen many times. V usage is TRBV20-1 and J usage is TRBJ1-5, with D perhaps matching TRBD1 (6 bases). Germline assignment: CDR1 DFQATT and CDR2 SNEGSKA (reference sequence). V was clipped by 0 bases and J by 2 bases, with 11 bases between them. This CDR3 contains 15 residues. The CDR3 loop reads CSARDHRVGNQPQHF. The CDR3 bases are TGCAGTGCTAGAGACCACAGGGTTGGCAATCAGCCCCAGCATTTT.

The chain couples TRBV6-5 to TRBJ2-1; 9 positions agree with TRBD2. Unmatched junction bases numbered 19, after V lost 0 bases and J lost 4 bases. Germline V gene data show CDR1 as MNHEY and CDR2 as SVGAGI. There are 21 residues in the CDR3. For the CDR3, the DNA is TGTGCCAGCAGTTACTCGTCTTCGGAAGCGTCGGCGGGAGGGCCATACAATGAGCAGTTCTTC. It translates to CASSYSSSEASAGGPYNEQFF.